This paragraph covers one T cell receptor beta chain sequence. Its matching antigen is unknown. One end of the junction fails to match germline, which may point to a read error. Researchers amplified the TCR beta CDR3 regions from RNA transcripts. Primed by the HTBI set, a first-round RT-PCR was run on the TCR CDR3. TCRdb re-called the multiplex PCR reads through MiXCR, storing one row per CDR3 protein. The data hold roughly 580,000 distinct CDR3 sequences, with around 42% observed a single time. Germline values: CDR1 SGHVS, CDR2 FQNEAQ. The CDR3 totals 17 residues. This entry is derived from a study of T cells in Graves' hyperthyroidism and ophthalmopathy. General study points: Most thyroid clonotypes expanded above 0.001 appeared in blood too. The model anticipated ophthalmopathy a median approximately 6.6 months pre-onset.

Calling Graves' hyperthyroidism stable meant ophthalmopathy did not progress within 18 months. The V call is TRBV7-8, the J call TRBJ2-2, with TRBD2 as a possible D gene (5 bases). The sample comprised peripheral blood or thyroid tissue (not recorded which). The source of this sequence is a woman aged 18-29 years with Graves' hyperthyroidism. CDR3 region: CASSLDLGGWNTGEPFF. CDR3 DNA: TGTGCCAGCAGCTTAGATTTGGGCGGGTGGAACACCGGGGAGCCGTTTTTT. The variable domain in full, completed from reference TRBV7-8 and TRBJ2-2, reads GAGVSQSPRYKVAKRGQDVALRCDPISGHVSLFWYQQALGQGPEFLTYFQNEAQLDKSGLPSDRFFAERPEGSVSTLKIQRTQQEDSAVYLCASSLDLGGWNTGEPFFGEGSRLTVL.